This T cell receptor beta chain was found in a study of T cells in lung cancer brain metastases. Generated by immunoSEQ multiplex PCR, the TCRdb table keeps only in-frame clones and is missing some. In the table there are some 5,900 clones, 84% of which are singletons. Marked H&E slides guided macrodissection of tumor areas from four or five unstained, deparaffinized about 9.8 um sections. The clonotype comes from a man between 45 and 60 years old with non-small cell lung cancer that had spread to the brain. Sequencing input: tumor tissue from a brain metastasis.

CDR3 in DNA: TGCGCCAGCAGCTTGCGGGCCCCCGGACAGGGGTTTCGAGGCTACACCTTC. Its translation: CASSLRAPGQGFRGYTF. The chain joins TRBV5-1 to TRBJ1-2; 9 bases fit TRBD1. Trimming took 1 base from V and 8 from J; bases not matched to a gene: 15. This CDR3 region has 17 residues. Germline V gene data show CDR1 as SGHRS and CDR2 as YFSETQ.